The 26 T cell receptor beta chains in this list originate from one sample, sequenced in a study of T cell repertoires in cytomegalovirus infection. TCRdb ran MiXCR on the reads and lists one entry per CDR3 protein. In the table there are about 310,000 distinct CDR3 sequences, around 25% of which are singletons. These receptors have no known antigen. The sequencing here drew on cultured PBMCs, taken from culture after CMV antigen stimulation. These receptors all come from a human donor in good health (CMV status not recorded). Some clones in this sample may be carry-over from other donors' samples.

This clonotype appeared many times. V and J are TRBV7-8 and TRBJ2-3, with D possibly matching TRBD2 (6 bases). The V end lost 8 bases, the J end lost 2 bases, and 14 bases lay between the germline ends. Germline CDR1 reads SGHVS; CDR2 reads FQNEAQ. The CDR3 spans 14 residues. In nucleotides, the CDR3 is TGTGCCAGCCGCGGAGGGCACTACACAGATACGCAGTATTTT. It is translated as CASRGGHYTDTQYF.

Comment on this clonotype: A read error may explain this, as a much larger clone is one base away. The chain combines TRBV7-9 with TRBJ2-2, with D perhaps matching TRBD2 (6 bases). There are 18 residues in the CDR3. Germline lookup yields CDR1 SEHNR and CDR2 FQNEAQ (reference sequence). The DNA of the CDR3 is TGTGGGACGACTCGTTGGATGGGGGACTTATCGAACACCGTGGAGCTGTTTTTT. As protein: CGTTRWMGDLSNTVELFF. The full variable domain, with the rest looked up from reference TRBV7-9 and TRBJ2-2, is DTGVSQNPRHKITKRGQNVTFRCDPISEHNRLYWYRQTLGQGPEFLTYFQNEAQLEKSRLLSDRFSAERPKGSFSTLEIQRTEQGDSAMYLCGTTRWMGDLSNTVELFFGEGSRLTVL.

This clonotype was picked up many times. The CDR3: CASSLRQSGELFF. CDR3 bases: TGTGCCAGCAGCTTAAGACAGTCCGGGGAGCTGTTTTTT. This chain connects TRBV7-3 to TRBJ2-2; possibly TRBD1 for D (5 bases). The CDR3 is 13 residues long. In germline, CDR1 is SGHTA, CDR2 FQGTGA. Trimming removed 1 base from V and 6 bases from J, with 6 bases in between.

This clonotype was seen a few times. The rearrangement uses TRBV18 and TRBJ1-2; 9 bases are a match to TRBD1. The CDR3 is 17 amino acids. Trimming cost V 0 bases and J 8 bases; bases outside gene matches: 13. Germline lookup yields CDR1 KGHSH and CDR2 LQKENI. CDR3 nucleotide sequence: TGTGCCAGCTCACCACCCGGTTTAACCGGGACAGGGTACGGCTACACCTTC. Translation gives CASSPPGLTGTGYGYTF.

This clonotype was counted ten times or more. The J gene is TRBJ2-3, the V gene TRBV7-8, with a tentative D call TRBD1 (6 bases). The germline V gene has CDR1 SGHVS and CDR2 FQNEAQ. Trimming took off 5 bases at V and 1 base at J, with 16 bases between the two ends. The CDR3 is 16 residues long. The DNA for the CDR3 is TGTGCCAGCAGCCCACTCCTGGGGGCCGGCACAGATACGCAGTATTTT. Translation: CASSPLLGAGTDTQYF. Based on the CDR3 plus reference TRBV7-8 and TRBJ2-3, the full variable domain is GAGVSQSPRYKVAKRGQDVALRCDPISGHVSLFWYQQALGQGPEFLTYFQNEAQLDKSGLPSDRFFAERPEGSVSTLKIQRTQQEDSAVYLCASSPLLGAGTDTQYFGPGTRLTVL.

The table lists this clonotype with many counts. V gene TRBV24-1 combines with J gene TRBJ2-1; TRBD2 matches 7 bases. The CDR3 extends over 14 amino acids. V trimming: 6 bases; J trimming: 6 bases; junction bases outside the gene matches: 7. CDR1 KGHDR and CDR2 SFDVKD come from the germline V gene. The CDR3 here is CATSISGTGNEQFF. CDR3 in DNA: TGTGCCACCAGTATAAGCGGGACGGGCAATGAGCAGTTCTTC.

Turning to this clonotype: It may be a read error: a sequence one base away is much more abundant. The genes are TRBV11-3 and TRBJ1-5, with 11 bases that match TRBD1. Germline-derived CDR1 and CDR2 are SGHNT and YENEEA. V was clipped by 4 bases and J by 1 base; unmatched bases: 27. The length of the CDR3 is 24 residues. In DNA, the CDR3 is TGTGCCAGCAGCTGCCTAAGGATGGACAGGGGGCCACAACCCAGCATATCGAGCAATCAGCCCCAGCATTTT. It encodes CASSCLRMDRGPQPSISSNQPQHF.

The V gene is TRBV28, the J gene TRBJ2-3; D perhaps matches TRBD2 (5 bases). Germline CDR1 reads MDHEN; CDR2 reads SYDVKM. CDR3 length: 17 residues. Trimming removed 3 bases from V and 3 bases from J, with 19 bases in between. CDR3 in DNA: TGTGCCAGCAGTTTTCCCCTCGAGGGATCACGGACAGATACGCAGTATTTT. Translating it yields CASSFPLEGSRTDTQYF.

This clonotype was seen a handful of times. The chain's CDR3 is CASGSGYETQYF. DNA of the CDR3: TGTGCTAGTGGTTCAGGGTACGAGACCCAGTACTTC. This chain joins TRBV12-5 and TRBJ2-5, with D possibly matching TRBD1 (5 bases). Per the germline V gene, CDR1 is LGHNT and CDR2 is FRNRAP. The CDR3 is 12 amino acids. Trimming stripped 4 bases from V and 5 bases from J, with 8 bases between.

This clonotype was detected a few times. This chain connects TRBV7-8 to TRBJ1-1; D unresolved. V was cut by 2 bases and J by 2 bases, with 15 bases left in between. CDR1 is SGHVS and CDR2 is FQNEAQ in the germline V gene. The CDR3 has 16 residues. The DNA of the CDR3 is TGTGCCAGCAGCTTACTCCGGATGGGCAGTAACACTGAAGCTTTCTTT. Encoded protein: CASSLLRMGSNTEAFF. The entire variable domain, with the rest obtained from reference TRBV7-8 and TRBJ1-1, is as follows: GAGVSQSPRYKVAKRGQDVALRCDPISGHVSLFWYQQALGQGPEFLTYFQNEAQLDKSGLPSDRFFAERPEGSVSTLKIQRTQQEDSAVYLCASSLLRMGSNTEAFFGQGTRLTVV.

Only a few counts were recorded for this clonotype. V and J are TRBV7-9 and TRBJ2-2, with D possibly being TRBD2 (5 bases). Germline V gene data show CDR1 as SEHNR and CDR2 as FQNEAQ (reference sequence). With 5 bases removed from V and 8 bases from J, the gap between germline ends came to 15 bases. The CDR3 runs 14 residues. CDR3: CASSPGLTRGELFF. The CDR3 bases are TGTGCCAGCAGCCCCGGACTGACCCGGGGGGAGCTGTTTTTT.

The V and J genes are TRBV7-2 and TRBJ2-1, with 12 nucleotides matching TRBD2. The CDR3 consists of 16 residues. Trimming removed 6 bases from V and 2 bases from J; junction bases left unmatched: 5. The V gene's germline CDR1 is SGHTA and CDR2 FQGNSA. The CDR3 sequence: CASRQTSGRPYNEQFF. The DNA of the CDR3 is TGTGCCAGCAGACAAACTAGCGGGAGGCCCTACAATGAGCAGTTCTTC.

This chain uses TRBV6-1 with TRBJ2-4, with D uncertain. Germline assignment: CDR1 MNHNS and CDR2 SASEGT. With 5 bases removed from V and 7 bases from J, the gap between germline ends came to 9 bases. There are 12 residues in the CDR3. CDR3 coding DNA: TGTGCCAGCAGTCCCCCCGCCAACATTCAGTACTTC. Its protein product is CASSPPANIQYF.

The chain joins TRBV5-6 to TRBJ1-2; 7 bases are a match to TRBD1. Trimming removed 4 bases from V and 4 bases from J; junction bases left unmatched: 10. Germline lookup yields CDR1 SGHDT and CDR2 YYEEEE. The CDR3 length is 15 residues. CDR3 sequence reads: CASSAAGGGSYGYTF. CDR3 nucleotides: TGTGCCAGCAGCGCAGCAGGGGGGGGGAGCTATGGCTACACCTTC.

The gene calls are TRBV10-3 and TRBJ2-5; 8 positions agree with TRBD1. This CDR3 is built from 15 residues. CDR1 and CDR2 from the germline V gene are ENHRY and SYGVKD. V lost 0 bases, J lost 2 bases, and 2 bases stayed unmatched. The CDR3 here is CAISESGQEQETQYF. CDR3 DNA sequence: TGTGCCATCAGTGAGTCGGGACAGGAACAAGAGACCCAGTACTTC.

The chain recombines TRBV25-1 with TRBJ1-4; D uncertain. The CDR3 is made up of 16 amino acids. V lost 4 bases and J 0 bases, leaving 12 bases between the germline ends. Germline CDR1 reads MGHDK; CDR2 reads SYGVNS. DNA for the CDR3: TGTGCCAGCAGTGGGTATAGTTCCCCAACTAATGAAAAACTGTTTTTT. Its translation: CASSGYSSPTNEKLFF.

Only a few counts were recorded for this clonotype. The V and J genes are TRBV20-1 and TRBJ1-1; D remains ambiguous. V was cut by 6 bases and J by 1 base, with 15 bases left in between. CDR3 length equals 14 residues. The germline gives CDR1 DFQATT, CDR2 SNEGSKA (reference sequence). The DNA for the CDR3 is TGCAGTGCCCGAAGAGGGATGGGGAACACTGAAGCTTTCTTT. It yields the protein CSARRGMGNTEAFF.

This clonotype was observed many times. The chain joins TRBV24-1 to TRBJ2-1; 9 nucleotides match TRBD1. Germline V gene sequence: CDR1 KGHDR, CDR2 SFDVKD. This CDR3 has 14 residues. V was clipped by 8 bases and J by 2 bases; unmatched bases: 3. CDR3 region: CATKGTGPYNEQFF. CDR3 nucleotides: TGTGCCACCAAGGGGACAGGGCCCTACAATGAGCAGTTCTTC.

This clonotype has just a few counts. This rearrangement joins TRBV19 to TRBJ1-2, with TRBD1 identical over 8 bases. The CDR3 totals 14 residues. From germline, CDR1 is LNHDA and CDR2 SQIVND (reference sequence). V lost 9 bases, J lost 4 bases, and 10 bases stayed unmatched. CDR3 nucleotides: TGTGCCAGCCGGACAGGGCACCCCTCCTATGGCTACACCTTC. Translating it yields CASRTGHPSYGYTF. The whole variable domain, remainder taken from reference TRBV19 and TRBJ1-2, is DGGITQSPKYLFRKEGQNVTLSCEQNLNHDAMYWYRQDPGQGLRLIYYSQIVNDFQKGDIAEGYSVSREKKESFPLTVTSAQKNPTAFYLCASRTGHPSYGYTFGSGTRLTVV.

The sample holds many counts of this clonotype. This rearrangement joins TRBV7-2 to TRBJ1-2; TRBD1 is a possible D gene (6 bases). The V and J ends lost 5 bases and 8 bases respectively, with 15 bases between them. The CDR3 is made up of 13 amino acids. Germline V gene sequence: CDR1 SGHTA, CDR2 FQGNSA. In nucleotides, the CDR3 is TGTGCCAGCAGCACATACACAGGGAGCGGCTACACCTTC. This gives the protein CASSTYTGSGYTF.

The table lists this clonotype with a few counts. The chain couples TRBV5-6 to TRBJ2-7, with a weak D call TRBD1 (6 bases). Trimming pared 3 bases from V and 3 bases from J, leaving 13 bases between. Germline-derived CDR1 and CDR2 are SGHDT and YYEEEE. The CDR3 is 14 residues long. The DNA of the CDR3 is TGTGCCAGCAGCTCCTTACAGGGTCGCTACGAGCAGTACGTC. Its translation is CASSSLQGRYEQYV.

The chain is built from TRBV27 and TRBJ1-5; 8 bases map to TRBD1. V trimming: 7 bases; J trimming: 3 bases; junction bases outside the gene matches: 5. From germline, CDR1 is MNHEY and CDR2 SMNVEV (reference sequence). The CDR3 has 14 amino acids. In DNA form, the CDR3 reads TGTGCCAGCAAGCCGGGACAGGTCAATCAGCCCCAGCATTTT. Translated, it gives CASKPGQVNQPQHF.

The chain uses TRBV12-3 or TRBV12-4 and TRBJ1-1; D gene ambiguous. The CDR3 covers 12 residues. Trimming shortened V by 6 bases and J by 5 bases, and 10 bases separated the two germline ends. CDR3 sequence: CASRSSGTEAFF. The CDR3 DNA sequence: TGTGCCAGCAGATCCTCCGGTACTGAAGCTTTCTTT.

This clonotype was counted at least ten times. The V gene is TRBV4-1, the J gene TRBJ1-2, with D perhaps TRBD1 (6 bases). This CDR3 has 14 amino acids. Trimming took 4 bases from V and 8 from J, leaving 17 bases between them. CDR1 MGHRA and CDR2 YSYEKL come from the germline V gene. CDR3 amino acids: CASSPGKAGDGYTF. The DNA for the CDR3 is TGCGCCAGCAGCCCCGGAAAAGCAGGGGACGGCTACACCTTC.

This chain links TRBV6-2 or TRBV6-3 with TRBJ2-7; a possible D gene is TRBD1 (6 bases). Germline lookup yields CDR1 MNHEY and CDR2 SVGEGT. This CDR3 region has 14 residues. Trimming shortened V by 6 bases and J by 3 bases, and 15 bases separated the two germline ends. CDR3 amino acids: CASRRDRNGYEQYV. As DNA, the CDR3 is TGTGCCAGCAGGCGAGACAGGAACGGCTACGAGCAGTACGTC.

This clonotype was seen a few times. DNA of the CDR3: TGCGCCAGCAGACCCACAGGGAGGGGCTATGGCTACACCTTC. Protein sequence: CASRPTGRGYGYTF. V is TRBV4-1 and J is TRBJ1-2; perhaps TRBD1 as D (6 bases). The CDR3 is made up of 14 amino acids. V was shortened by 6 bases and J by 4 bases, with 15 bases between the two germline ends. Germline CDR1 reads MGHRA; CDR2 reads YSYEKL.